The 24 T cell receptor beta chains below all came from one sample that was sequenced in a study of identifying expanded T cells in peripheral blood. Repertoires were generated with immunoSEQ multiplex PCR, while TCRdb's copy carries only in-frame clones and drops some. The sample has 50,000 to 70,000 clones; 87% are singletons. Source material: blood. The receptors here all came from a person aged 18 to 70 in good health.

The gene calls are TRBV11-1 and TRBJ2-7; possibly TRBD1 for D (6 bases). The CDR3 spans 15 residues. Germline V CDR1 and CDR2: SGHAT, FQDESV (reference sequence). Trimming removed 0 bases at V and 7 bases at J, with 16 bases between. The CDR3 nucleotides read TGTGCCAGCAGCTTAGCGAATAACAGGGCTAAGGAGCAGTACTTC. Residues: CASSLANNRAKEQYF.

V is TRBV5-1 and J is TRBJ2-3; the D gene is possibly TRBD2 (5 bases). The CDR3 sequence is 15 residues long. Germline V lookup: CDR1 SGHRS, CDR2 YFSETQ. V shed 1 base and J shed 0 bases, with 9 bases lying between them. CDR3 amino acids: CASSLLGLSTDTQYF. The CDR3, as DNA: TGCGCCAGCAGCTTGTTAGGACTCAGCACAGATACGCAGTATTTT.

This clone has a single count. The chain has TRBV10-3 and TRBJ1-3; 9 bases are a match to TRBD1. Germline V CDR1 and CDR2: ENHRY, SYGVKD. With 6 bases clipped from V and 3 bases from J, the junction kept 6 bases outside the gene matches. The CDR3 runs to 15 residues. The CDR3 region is CAIRTDRGDGNTIYF. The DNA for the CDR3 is TGTGCCATCAGAACGGACAGGGGAGATGGAAACACCATATATTTT.

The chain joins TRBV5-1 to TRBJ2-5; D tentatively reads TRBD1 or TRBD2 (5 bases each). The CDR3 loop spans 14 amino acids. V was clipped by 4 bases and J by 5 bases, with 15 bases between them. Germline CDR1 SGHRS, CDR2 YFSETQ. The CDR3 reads CASSPGPRRETQYF. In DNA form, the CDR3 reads TGCGCCAGCAGCCCGGGACCCCGACGGGAGACCCAGTACTTC.

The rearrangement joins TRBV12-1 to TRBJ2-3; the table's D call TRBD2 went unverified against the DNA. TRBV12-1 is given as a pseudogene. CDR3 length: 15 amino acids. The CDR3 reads CASSLRGGFTDTQYF. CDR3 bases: TGTGCCAGCAGCTTGCGTGGGGGGTTCACAGATACGCAGTATTTT.

For the CDR3, the DNA is TGTGCCAGCAGTTACTTAACTGACAGGTTCAATGAAAAACTGTTTTTT. Translating it yields CASSYLTDRFNEKLFF. The V and J genes are TRBV6-6 and TRBJ1-4; D is possibly TRBD1 (6 bases). CDR1 and CDR2 (germline): MNHNY, SVGAGI (reference sequence). Trimming took off 1 base at V and 5 bases at J, with 14 bases between the two ends. The CDR3 length is 16 residues.

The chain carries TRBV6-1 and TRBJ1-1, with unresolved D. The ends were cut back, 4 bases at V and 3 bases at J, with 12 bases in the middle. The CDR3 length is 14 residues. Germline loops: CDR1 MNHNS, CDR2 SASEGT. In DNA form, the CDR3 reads TGTGCCAGCAGTGGGACGGCAACGCACACTGAAGCTTTCTTT. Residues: CASSGTATHTEAFF.

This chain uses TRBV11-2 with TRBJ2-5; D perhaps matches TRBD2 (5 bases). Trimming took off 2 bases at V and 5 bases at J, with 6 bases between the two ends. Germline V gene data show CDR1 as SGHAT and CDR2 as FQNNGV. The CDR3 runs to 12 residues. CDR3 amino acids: CASSLRGETQYF. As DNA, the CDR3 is TGTGCCAGCAGCTTAAGAGGGGAGACCCAGTACTTC.

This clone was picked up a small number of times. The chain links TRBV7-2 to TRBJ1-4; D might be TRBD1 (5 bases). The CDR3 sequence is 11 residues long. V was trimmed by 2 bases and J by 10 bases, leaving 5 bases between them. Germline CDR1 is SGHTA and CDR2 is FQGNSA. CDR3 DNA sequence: TGTGCCAGCAGCTTACAGGGAAAACTGTTTTTT. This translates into CASSLQGKLFF.

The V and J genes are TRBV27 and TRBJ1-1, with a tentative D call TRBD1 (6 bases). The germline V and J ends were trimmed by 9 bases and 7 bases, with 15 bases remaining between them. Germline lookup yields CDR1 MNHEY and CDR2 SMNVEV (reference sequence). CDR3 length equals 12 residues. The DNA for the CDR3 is TGTGCCAGTACGAGGGGGATCGGTGAAGCTTTCTTT. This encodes CASTRGIGEAFF.

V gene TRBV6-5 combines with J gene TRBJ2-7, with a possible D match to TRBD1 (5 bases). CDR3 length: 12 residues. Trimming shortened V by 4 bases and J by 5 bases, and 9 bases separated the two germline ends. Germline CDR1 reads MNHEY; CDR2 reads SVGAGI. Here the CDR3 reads CASSSQGDEQYF. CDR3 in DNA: TGTGCCAGCAGTTCTCAGGGCGACGAGCAGTACTTC.

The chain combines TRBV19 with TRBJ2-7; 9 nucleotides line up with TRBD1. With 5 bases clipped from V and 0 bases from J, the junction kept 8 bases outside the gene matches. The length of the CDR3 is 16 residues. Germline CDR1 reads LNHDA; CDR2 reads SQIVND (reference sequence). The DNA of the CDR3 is TGTGCCAGTAGTGGAACGGGACAGGGTAACTCCTACGAGCAGTACTTC. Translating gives CASSGTGQGNSYEQYF.

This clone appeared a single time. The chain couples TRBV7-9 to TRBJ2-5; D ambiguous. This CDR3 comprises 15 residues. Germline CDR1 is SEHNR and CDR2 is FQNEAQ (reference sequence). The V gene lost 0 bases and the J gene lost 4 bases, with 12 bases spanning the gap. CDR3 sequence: CASSLAHGKRETQYF. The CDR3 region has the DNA TGTGCCAGCAGCTTAGCGCATGGCAAAAGAGAGACCCAGTACTTC.

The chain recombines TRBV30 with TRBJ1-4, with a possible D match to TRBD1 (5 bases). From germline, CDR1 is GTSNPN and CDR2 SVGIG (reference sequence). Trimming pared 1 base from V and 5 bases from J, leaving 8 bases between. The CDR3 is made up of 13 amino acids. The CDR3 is CAWSGDANEKLFF. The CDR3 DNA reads TGTGCCTGGAGTGGGGACGCAAATGAAAAACTGTTTTTT.

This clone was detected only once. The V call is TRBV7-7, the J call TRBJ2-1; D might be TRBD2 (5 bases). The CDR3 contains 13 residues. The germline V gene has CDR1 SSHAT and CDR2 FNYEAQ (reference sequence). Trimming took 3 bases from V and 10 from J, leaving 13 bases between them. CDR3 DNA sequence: TGTGCCAGCAGCTTCACTAGGGAGAACGAGCAGTTCTTC. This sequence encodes CASSFTRENEQFF. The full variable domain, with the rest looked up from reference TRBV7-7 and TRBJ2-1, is GAGVSQSPRYKVTKRGQDVTLRCDPISSHATLYWYQQALGQGPEFLTYFNYEAQPDKSGLPSDRFSAERPEGSISTLTIQRTEQRDSAMYRCASSFTRENEQFFGPGTRLTVL.

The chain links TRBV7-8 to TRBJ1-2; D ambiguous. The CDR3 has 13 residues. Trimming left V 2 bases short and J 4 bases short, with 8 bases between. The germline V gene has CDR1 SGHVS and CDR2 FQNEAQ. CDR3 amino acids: CASSLSNRYGYTF. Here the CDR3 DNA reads TGTGCCAGCAGCTTAAGTAACCGCTATGGCTACACCTTC.

CDR3 sequence reads: CASSPDFEATEAFF. CDR3 sequence (DNA): TGTGCCAGCAGCCCCGATTTTGAAGCCACTGAAGCTTTCTTT. The chain couples TRBV6-4 to TRBJ1-1; D call uncertain. Trimming left V 6 bases short and J 4 bases short, with 15 bases between. This CDR3 comprises 14 residues. Per the germline V gene, CDR1 is MRHNA and CDR2 is SNTAGT.

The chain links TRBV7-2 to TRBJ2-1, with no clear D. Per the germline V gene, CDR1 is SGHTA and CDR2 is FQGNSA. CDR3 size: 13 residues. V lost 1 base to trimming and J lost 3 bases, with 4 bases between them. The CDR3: CASSLDYYNEQFF. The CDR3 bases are TGTGCCAGCAGCTTAGACTACTACAATGAGCAGTTCTTC.

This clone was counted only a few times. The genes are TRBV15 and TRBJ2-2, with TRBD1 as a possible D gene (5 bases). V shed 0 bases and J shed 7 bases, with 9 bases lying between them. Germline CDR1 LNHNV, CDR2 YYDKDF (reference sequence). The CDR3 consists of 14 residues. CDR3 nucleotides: TGTGCCACCAGCAGAGATAGGGGTAACGGGGAGCTGTTTTTT. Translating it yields CATSRDRGNGELFF.

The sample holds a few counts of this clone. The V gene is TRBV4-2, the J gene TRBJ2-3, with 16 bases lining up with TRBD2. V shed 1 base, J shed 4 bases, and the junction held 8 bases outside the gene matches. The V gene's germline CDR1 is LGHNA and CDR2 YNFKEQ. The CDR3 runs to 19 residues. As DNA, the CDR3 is TGTGCCAGCAGCCAAGCCGGGACTAGCGGGGGGGGATTTGCAGATACGCAGTATTTT. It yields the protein CASSQAGTSGGGFADTQYF.

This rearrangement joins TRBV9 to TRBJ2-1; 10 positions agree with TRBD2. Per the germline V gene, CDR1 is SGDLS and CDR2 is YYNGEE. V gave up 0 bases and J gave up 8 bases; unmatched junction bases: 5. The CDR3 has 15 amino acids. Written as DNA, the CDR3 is TGTGCCAGCAGCGTAGCTAGCGGGAGAGACGATGAGCAGTTCTTC. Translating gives CASSVASGRDDEQFF.

CDR3 loop: CASSRGLTRASYEQYF. CDR3 in DNA: TGTGCCAGCAGCCGGGGTTTGACTAGGGCCTCCTACGAGCAGTACTTC. This chain links TRBV5-4 with TRBJ2-5, with TRBD2 as a possible D gene (6 bases). The closer fit of TRBJ2-7 to the DNA end suggests the J call may be wrong. Germline loops: CDR1 SGHNT, CDR2 YYREEE (reference sequence). The CDR3 has 16 residues.

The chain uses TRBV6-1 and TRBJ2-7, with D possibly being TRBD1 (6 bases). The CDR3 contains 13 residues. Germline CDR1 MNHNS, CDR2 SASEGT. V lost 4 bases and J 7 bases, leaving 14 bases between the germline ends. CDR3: CASSGRTEGEQYF. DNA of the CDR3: TGTGCCAGCAGTGGACGGACAGAAGGTGAGCAGTACTTC.

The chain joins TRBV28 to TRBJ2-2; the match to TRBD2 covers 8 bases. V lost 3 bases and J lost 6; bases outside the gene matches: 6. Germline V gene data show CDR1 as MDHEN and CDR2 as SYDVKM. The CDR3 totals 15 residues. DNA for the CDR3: TGTGCCAGCAGTTTTCTTCGCGGGAGGTCCGGGGAGCTGTTTTTT. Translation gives CASSFLRGRSGELFF.